This T cell receptor beta chain was sequenced for a study of technical replicates of blood from several donors. Using immunoSEQ multiplex PCR, the repertoire was profiled, and TCRdb retains in-frame clones only, with some absent. Seen here are roughly 85,000 clones, approximately 93% observed once, and the top ten hold 0.26%. The CDR3 is 15 amino acids. Trimming pared 1 base from V and 0 bases from J, leaving 7 bases between. Germline CDR1 and CDR2: SNHLY and FYNNEI. The sequence was collected from a human donor in good health. Sequenced material: T cells isolated from PBMCs. V gene TRBV2 combines with J gene TRBJ2-1; no reliable D call. The CDR3 coding sequence is TGTGCCAGCAGTGAAGGGCGGAGCTCCTACAATGAGCAGTTCTTC. It is translated as CASSEGRSSYNEQFF. The complete variable domain, with remaining parts taken from reference TRBV2 and TRBJ2-1, reads EPEVTQTPSHQVTQMGQEVILRCVPISNHLYFYWYRQILGQKVEFLVSFYNNEISEKSEIFDDQFSVERPDGSNFTLKIRSTKLEDSAMYFCASSEGRSSYNEQFFGPGTRLTVL.